What follows are 21 T cell receptor beta chains derived from one specimen sequenced in a study of cytomegalovirus exposure and HLA in healthy donors. Use of 60 Vbeta and 13 Jbeta primers characterized the PCR. Sequenced by immunoSEQ multiplex PCR; TCRdb stores in-frame clones only, minus some. Of more than 95,000 clones in the sample, about two thirds are singletons; the top ten hold approximately 3.5%. Specimen: PBMCs. These receptors originate from a man younger than 45 in good health and CMV-seronegative.

The rearrangement links TRBV15 to TRBJ2-7; D possibly corresponds to TRBD2 (7 bases). Germline lookup yields CDR1 LNHNV and CDR2 YYDKDF (reference sequence). Trimming took 8 bases from V and 6 from J, leaving 20 bases between them. The CDR3 covers 14 residues. DNA for the CDR3: TGTGCCACCCTGAACGGGGGGCTGGGGGGCGAGCAGTACTTC. Translated: CATLNGGLGGEQYF.

The V and J genes are TRBV9 and TRBJ1-1; D uncertain. This CDR3 is 14 amino acids long. CDR1 is SGDLS and CDR2 is YYNGEE in the germline V gene. V was clipped by 2 bases and J by 1 base, with 9 bases between them. The CDR3 here is CASSVARGNTEAFF. The DNA of the CDR3 is TGTGCCAGCAGCGTGGCGCGGGGGAACACTGAAGCTTTCTTT.

V and J are TRBV4-2 and TRBJ1-1; 7 nucleotides agree with TRBD1. This CDR3 spans 16 amino acids. V shed 0 bases, J shed 3 bases, and the junction held 7 bases outside the gene matches. Germline CDR1 reads LGHNA; CDR2 reads YNFKEQ. CDR3 in amino acids: CASSQDLRGRDTEAFF. CDR3 bases: TGTGCCAGCAGCCAAGATCTAAGGGGGCGAGACACTGAAGCTTTCTTT.

This chain joins TRBV5-6 and TRBJ1-1, with TRBD1 identical over 7 bases. The trim removed 8 bases at V and 0 bases at J, leaving 13 bases unmatched. This CDR3 spans 16 amino acids. Per the germline V gene, CDR1 is SGHDT and CDR2 is YYEEEE. CDR3 in amino acids: CASELQGHDLNTEAFF. Written as DNA, the CDR3 is TGTGCCAGTGAACTACAGGGGCACGATTTGAACACTGAAGCTTTCTTT.

The genes are TRBV6-4 and TRBJ1-1; TRBD1 might be the D (6 bases). Germline CDR1 and CDR2: MRHNA and SNTAGT. The CDR3 is 14 amino acids. V gave up 7 bases and J gave up 2 bases, with 14 bases separating them. CDR3 loop: CASKTHRENTEAFF. As DNA, the CDR3 is TGTGCCAGCAAGACTCACAGGGAAAACACTGAAGCTTTCTTT.

This chain links TRBV5-1 with TRBJ2-5, with 7 bases identical to TRBD2. Trimming cost V 0 bases and J 3 bases; bases outside gene matches: 2. The germline gives CDR1 SGHRS, CDR2 YFSETQ. The length of the CDR3 is 14 residues. The CDR3 region has the DNA TGCGCCAGCAGCTTGGTCAGCGGGAAAGAGACCCAGTACTTC. It codes for CASSLVSGKETQYF. Filled out from reference TRBV5-1 and TRBJ2-5, the complete variable domain reads KAGVTQTPRYLIKTRGQQVTLSCSPISGHRSVSWYQQTPGQGLQFLFEYFSETQRNKGNFPGRFSGRQFSNSRSEMNVSTLELGDSALYLCASSLVSGKETQYFGPGTRLLVL.

The chain links TRBV5-4 to TRBJ2-3; D is ambiguous. The CDR3 is 13 amino acids. The V and J ends lost 3 bases and 0 bases respectively, with 5 bases between them. Germline assignment: CDR1 SGHNT and CDR2 YYREEE (reference sequence). Here the CDR3 reads CASSSYSTDTQYF. The DNA for the CDR3 is TGTGCCAGCAGCTCGTATAGCACAGATACGCAGTATTTT.

The chain links TRBV7-6 to TRBJ2-2; 8 bases align to TRBD1. The V gene's germline CDR1 is SGHVS and CDR2 FNYEAQ. The CDR3 runs to 17 residues. V was pared by 1 base and J by 0 bases, with 4 bases of the junction left unmatched. In DNA form, the CDR3 reads TGTGCCAGCAGCTTAGTGCAGGGGGCCGCGAACACCGGGGAGCTGTTTTTT. This sequence encodes CASSLVQGAANTGELFF.

The V call is TRBV6-1, the J call TRBJ2-3; 9 bases align to TRBD2. The junction had 7 bases not matched to a gene; V was cut back by 1 base and J by 2 bases. Germline-derived CDR1 and CDR2 are MNHNS and SASEGT. CDR3 length: 17 amino acids. The CDR3 nucleotides read TGTGCCAGCAGTGAAGGTCAGGGCGGGGGGGTCACAGATACGCAGTATTTT. Its protein is CASSEGQGGGVTDTQYF.

This clone has just a few counts. The V and J genes are TRBV2 and TRBJ1-1, with D perhaps matching TRBD1 (6 bases). With 3 bases removed from V and 0 bases from J, the gap between germline ends came to 8 bases. The germline V gene has CDR1 SNHLY and CDR2 FYNNEI. This CDR3 contains 14 residues. The DNA of the CDR3 is TGTGCCAGCAGTGAGGACAGCATGAACACTGAAGCTTTCTTT. Translated, it gives CASSEDSMNTEAFF.

The rearrangement links TRBV7-9 to TRBJ1-4; possible D gene TRBD1, 6 bases. The germline V and J ends were trimmed by 5 bases and 12 bases, with 13 bases remaining between them. Germline V gene sequence: CDR1 SEHNR, CDR2 FQNEAQ (reference sequence). This CDR3 region has 12 residues. The CDR3 spells CASSINYRELFF. For the CDR3, the DNA is TGTGCCAGCAGCATCAACTACAGGGAACTGTTTTTT.

The chain carries TRBV6-1 and TRBJ2-7; no clear D gene. The germline gives CDR1 MNHNS, CDR2 SASEGT. The ends were cut back, 10 bases at V and 4 bases at J, with 14 bases in the middle. The CDR3 runs 12 residues. The CDR3 nucleotides are TGTGCCACAGCGCCCGACTTATACGAGCAGTACTTC. As protein: CATAPDLYEQYF.

The chain has TRBV2 and TRBJ2-5; D is unresolved. The assigned J gene may be wrong: the sequence end matches TRBJ2-7 better. Per the germline V gene, CDR1 is SNHLY and CDR2 is FYNNEI. The CDR3 is made up of 13 amino acids. The CDR3 loop is CASQQNFSYEQYF. The DNA of the CDR3 is TGTGCCAGCCAACAGAATTTCTCCTACGAGCAGTACTTC.

This clone was observed a single time. V usage is TRBV9 and J usage is TRBJ1-1, with D possibly matching TRBD1 (6 bases). Trimming pared 3 bases from V and 6 bases from J, leaving 15 bases between. Germline CDR1 SGDLS, CDR2 YYNGEE. The CDR3 loop spans 14 amino acids. Here the CDR3 DNA reads TGTGCCAGCAGCGACGACGGGGGGCGGGCTGAAGCTTTCTTT. Translated: CASSDDGGRAEAFF.

The rearrangement joins TRBV28 to TRBJ2-5; 8 bases fit TRBD2. After removal of 8 bases from V and 5 bases from J, the junction contained 4 bases not matched to a gene. CDR1 is MDHEN and CDR2 is SYDVKM in the germline V gene. The CDR3 loop spans 12 amino acids. The CDR3 protein is CASRGGAETQYF. In nucleotides, the CDR3 is TGTGCCAGCCGGGGGGGGGCCGAGACCCAGTACTTC. The complete variable domain, with remaining parts taken from reference TRBV28 and TRBJ2-5, reads DVKVTQSSRYLVKRTGEKVFLECVQDMDHENMFWYRQDPGLGLRLIYFSYDVKMKEKGDIPEGYSVSREKKERFSLILESASTNQTSMYLCASRGGAETQYFGPGTRLLVL.

The V gene is TRBV30, the J gene TRBJ2-1; 12 bases are a match to TRBD2. Germline V gives CDR1 GTSNPN, CDR2 SVGIG (reference sequence). With 4 bases clipped from V and 7 bases from J, the junction kept 8 bases outside the gene matches. This CDR3 spans 15 amino acids. CDR3 loop: CAWILLAGGRNEQFF. The CDR3 DNA reads as TGTGCCTGGATACTCCTAGCGGGGGGGCGGAATGAGCAGTTCTTC.

CDR3 bases: TGTGCCAGCAGCTTAGGGACAGGGAAGACCTACGAGCAGTACTTC. This sequence encodes CASSLGTGKTYEQYF. The chain has TRBV7-6 and TRBJ2-7; the match to TRBD1 covers 8 bases. Germline V lookup: CDR1 SGHVS, CDR2 FNYEAQ. Losses at the gene ends were 1 base for V and 2 bases for J; bases not matched to a gene: 4. The CDR3 consists of 15 residues.

This clone was seen more than once but under ten times. The chain links TRBV5-1 to TRBJ1-4; possible D gene TRBD1, 5 bases. V was shortened by 4 bases and J by 5 bases, with 18 bases between the two germline ends. The CDR3 is 16 residues long. Germline V lookup: CDR1 SGHRS, CDR2 YFSETQ. As DNA, the CDR3 is TGCGCCAGCAGCGAGCTTAGCGGGACGGTGAATGAAAAACTGTTTTTT. This sequence encodes CASSELSGTVNEKLFF.

CDR3 in amino acids: CSARVGATQYF. CDR3 sequence (DNA): TGCAGTGCTAGAGTAGGGGCTACGCAGTATTTT. The chain couples TRBV20-1 to TRBJ2-3, with D possibly matching TRBD1 (5 bases). Germline V gives CDR1 DFQATT, CDR2 SNEGSKA (reference sequence). V lost 1 base, J lost 8 bases, and 7 bases lay in between. This CDR3 contains 11 residues.

This clone occurred a few times. V is TRBV14 and J is TRBJ2-3; TRBD2 is a possible D gene (6 bases). Germline loops: CDR1 SGHDN, CDR2 FVKESK. V was trimmed by 4 bases and J by 0 bases, leaving 11 bases between them. CDR3 size: 15 residues. CDR3 nucleotides: TGTGCCAGCAGCCGCGGGACTTTAAGCACAGATACGCAGTATTTT. Amino acid sequence: CASSRGTLSTDTQYF.

The V and J genes are TRBV6-1 and TRBJ1-5; TRBD1 aligns across 9 bases. Germline lookup yields CDR1 MNHNS and CDR2 SASEGT. After removal of 4 bases from V and 4 bases from J, the junction contained 11 bases not matched to a gene. The CDR3 totals 17 residues. CDR3 nucleotide sequence: TGTGCCAGCAGTGCCACCGGGACAGGGAGACAAAATCAGCCCCAGCATTTT. Translation: CASSATGTGRQNQPQHF.